The 16 T cell receptor beta chains reported below all come from one sample, sequenced in a study of T cells after yellow fever vaccination. TCRdb re-called the 5' RACE reads with MiXCR, one entry per CDR3 protein. Of over 110,000 distinct CDR3 sequences in the sample, about 7.7% were seen once. The source material was CD4+ T cells sorted from PBMCs, sampled 5 days after the yellow fever booster vaccination. The origin of the receptors is a man in his thirties or forties who received the YFV17D yellow fever vaccine.

This clonotype showed up just a few times. The V call is TRBV5-1, the J call TRBJ1-1; D is undetermined. Deletions cut 3 bases from V and 5 bases from J, with 11 bases between. The CDR3 length is 13 residues. The germline V gene encodes CDR1 SGHRS and CDR2 YFSETQ. The CDR3 loop reads CASSSPGGTEAFF. The CDR3 nucleotides read TGCGCCAGCAGCTCCCCGGGTGGTACTGAAGCTTTCTTT.

This chain links TRBV5-4 with TRBJ2-5; D gene ambiguous. Trimming left V 2 bases short and J 1 base short, with 9 bases between. This CDR3 contains 14 residues. Germline CDR1 SGHNT, CDR2 YYREEE (reference sequence). CDR3 residues: CASSFGQIQETQYF. The DNA for the CDR3 is TGTGCCAGCAGCTTCGGTCAGATCCAAGAGACCCAGTACTTC.

This clonotype came up a few times. V usage is TRBV12-3 or TRBV12-4 and J usage is TRBJ2-1, with D perhaps given as TRBD1 or TRBD2 (5 bases each). V was trimmed by 1 base and J by 2 bases, leaving 12 bases between them. This CDR3 has 16 residues. The CDR3 DNA follows: TGTGCCAGCAGTTTAGTTGGGGGAGCGGCCTACAATGAGCAGTTCTTC. Protein sequence: CASSLVGGAAYNEQFF.

This clonotype came up many times. The V and J genes are TRBV5-1 and TRBJ2-7; D not resolved. The CDR3 covers 14 residues. Trimming removed 1 base from V and 2 bases from J, with 10 bases in between. Germline V lookup: CDR1 SGHRS, CDR2 YFSETQ. CDR3 residues: CASSLSLPPYEQYF. The CDR3 DNA is TGCGCCAGCAGCTTGAGCCTACCGCCCTACGAGCAGTACTTC. Using reference TRBV5-1 and TRBJ2-7 for the parts outside the CDR3, the full variable domain is KAGVTQTPRYLIKTRGQQVTLSCSPISGHRSVSWYQQTPGQGLQFLFEYFSETQRNKGNFPGRFSGRQFSNSRSEMNVSTLELGDSALYLCASSLSLPPYEQYFGPGTRLTVT.

This clonotype appeared many times. The V gene is TRBV12-3 or TRBV12-4, the J gene TRBJ2-1; tentatively, D is TRBD2 (5 bases). Trimming removed 6 bases at V and 3 bases at J, with 9 bases between. This CDR3 has 13 amino acids. CDR3 amino acids: CASRPEGYNEQFF. The CDR3 DNA follows: TGTGCCAGCAGACCTGAGGGCTACAATGAGCAGTTCTTC.

In its sample, this clonotype was seen many times. This chain uses TRBV23-1 with TRBJ2-7; TRBD2 matches at 7 bases. TRBV23-1 is treated as an ORF (open reading frame) with a function not yet certain. With V trimmed by 2 bases and J by 0 bases, 4 bases remained unmatched. This CDR3 is built from 15 residues. CDR3 residues: CASSQSRLASYEQYF. For the CDR3, the DNA is TGCGCCAGCAGTCAAAGCCGACTAGCCTCCTACGAGCAGTACTTC.

The chain is built from TRBV29-1 and TRBJ2-1, with D uncertain. Germline lookup yields CDR1 SQVTM and CDR2 ANQGSEA. This CDR3 spans 10 amino acids. CDR3 sequence: CISRYNEQFF. The CDR3 coding sequence is TGCATCTCCCGGTACAATGAGCAGTTCTTC.

This clonotype has only a few counts. Germline is not matched at one junction end, which may reflect a read error. The CDR3 DNA reads as TGTGCCACGCGTGGGGATGAGACTCAGTACTTC. Translating gives CATRGDETQYF. The chain employs TRBV28 and TRBJ2-5; D call uncertain. CDR1 is MDHEN and CDR2 is SYDVKM in the germline V gene. CDR3 length: 11 residues.

Ten or more counts support this clonotype. This rearrangement joins TRBV12-3 or TRBV12-4 to TRBJ1-2; perhaps TRBD1 as D (6 bases). The ends were cut back, 6 bases at V and 5 bases at J, with 13 bases in the middle. This CDR3 comprises 13 residues. The CDR3 region is CASRATGLYGYTF. CDR3 DNA sequence: TGTGCCAGCAGAGCTACAGGGCTTTATGGCTACACCTTC.

This clonotype was counted ten times or more. V gene TRBV5-1 combines with J gene TRBJ2-6; no clear D. Germline assignment: CDR1 SGHRS and CDR2 YFSETQ. V was clipped by 5 bases and J by 0 bases, with 6 bases between them. This CDR3 has 14 residues. The CDR3 nucleotides are TGCGCCAGCAGTTTTAGCTCTGGGGCCAACGTCCTGACTTTC. It encodes CASSFSSGANVLTF. Supplemented by reference TRBV5-1 and TRBJ2-6, the full variable domain reads KAGVTQTPRYLIKTRGQQVTLSCSPISGHRSVSWYQQTPGQGLQFLFEYFSETQRNKGNFPGRFSGRQFSNSRSEMNVSTLELGDSALYLCASSFSSGANVLTFGAGSRLTVL.

This clonotype was observed many times. The chain links TRBV5-1 to TRBJ2-3, with 11 nucleotides matching TRBD2. V dropped 3 bases and J dropped 4; count of bases not matched to a gene: 4. The germline V gene has CDR1 SGHRS and CDR2 YFSETQ. CDR3 size: 15 residues. The CDR3 sequence: CASSSTSGKSDTQYF. CDR3 DNA sequence: TGCGCCAGCAGCTCGACTAGCGGGAAGTCAGATACGCAGTATTTT.

Note on this clonotype: This may be a read error, as it is one base from a much larger clone. V and J are TRBV6-5 and TRBJ2-5, with D unresolved. The CDR3 length is 13 residues. The germline V gene has CDR1 MNHEY and CDR2 SVGAGI. With 2 bases removed from V and 2 bases from J, the gap between germline ends came to 6 bases. CDR3 sequence: CASSYRAQETQYF. In DNA form, the CDR3 reads TGTGCCAGCAGTTACCGAGCGCAAGAGACCCAGTACTTC.

In this sample, this clonotype turned up many times. The chain combines TRBV6-2 or TRBV6-3 with TRBJ2-1; 10 positions match TRBD2. Germline CDR1 and CDR2: MNHEY and SVGEGT. This CDR3 has 14 amino acids. The V segment lost 2 bases and the J segment 9 bases; nucleotides outside the gene matches: 4. Here the CDR3 DNA reads TGTGCCAGCAGTTACGCTAGCGGGAGACTTGAGCAGTTCTTC. Protein: CASSYASGRLEQFF.

This clonotype was found many times. The J gene is TRBJ1-3, the V gene TRBV29-1; no clear D. V was clipped by 4 bases and J by 1 base, with 8 bases between them. CDR1 and CDR2 (germline): SQVTM, ANQGSEA. CDR3 length: 13 amino acids. The CDR3 reads CSVGRNSGNTIYF. The CDR3 DNA follows: TGCAGCGTTGGTCGGAATTCTGGAAACACCATATATTTT.

This clonotype was recorded many times. V is TRBV20-1 and J is TRBJ2-1; 9 nucleotides align to TRBD2. Per germline, CDR1 DFQATT and CDR2 SNEGSKA (reference sequence). The length of the CDR3 is 18 residues. Trimming took 6 bases from V and 0 from J; bases not matched to a gene: 15. Here the CDR3 reads CSAVSSGKTLSSYNEQFF. CDR3 nucleotide sequence: TGCAGTGCCGTCTCTAGCGGGAAAACTTTGAGCTCCTACAATGAGCAGTTCTTC.

This clonotype occurred many times. The genes are TRBV25-1 and TRBJ2-2, with 7 bases aligning to TRBD2. CDR1 and CDR2 (germline): MGHDK, SYGVNS. CDR3 length equals 14 residues. CDR3 sequence reads: CGFLAGSNTGELFF. The CDR3, as DNA: TGTGGTTTCTTAGCGGGTAGTAACACCGGGGAGCTGTTTTTT.